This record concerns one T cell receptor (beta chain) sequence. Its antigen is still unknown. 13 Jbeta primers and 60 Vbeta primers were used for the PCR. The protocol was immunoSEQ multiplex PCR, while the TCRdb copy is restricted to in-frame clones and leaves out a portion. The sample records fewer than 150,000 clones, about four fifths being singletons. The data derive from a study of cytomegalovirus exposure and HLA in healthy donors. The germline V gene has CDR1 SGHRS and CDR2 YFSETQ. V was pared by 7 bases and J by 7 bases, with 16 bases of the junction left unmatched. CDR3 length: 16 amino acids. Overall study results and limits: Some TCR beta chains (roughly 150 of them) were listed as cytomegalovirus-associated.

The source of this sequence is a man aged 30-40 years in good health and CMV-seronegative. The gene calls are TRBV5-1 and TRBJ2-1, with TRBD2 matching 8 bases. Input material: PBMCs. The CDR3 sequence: CASGRLGGAGDNEQFF. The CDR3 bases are TGCGCCAGCGGGAGACTCGGGGGGGCGGGGGATAATGAGCAGTTCTTC.